Listed below are T cell receptor beta chains from one sample, sequenced in a study of T cells in Graves' hyperthyroidism and ophthalmopathy. Each CDR3 protein gets one entry after TCRdb re-called the multiplex PCR reads with MiXCR. The table shows a few hundred thousand distinct CDR3 sequences, with around 19% occurring only once. The sample taken for sequencing was blood. Receptors were obtained from a man between 50 and 59 years old with Graves' ophthalmopathy. Both conserved end residues are part of each CDR3. A D gene is named only where the DNA matches it firmly. Not all rows give a size; the values are once, few, many and, for expanded clones, a class.

CDR3: CASSLLTTGANTEAFF; DNA: TGTGCCAGCAGTTTATTAACGACAGGGGCGAACACTGAAGCTTTCTTT; J: TRBJ1-1; D: TRBD1; V: TRBV28; size: once
CDR3: CSARSLAGARNEQFF; DNA: TGCAGTGCTAGATCGCTAGCGGGAGCAAGGAATGAGCAGTTCTTC; J: TRBJ2-1; D: TRBD2; V: TRBV20-1; size: many
CDR3: CASGLVAANQPQHF; DNA: TGTGCTAGTGGTTTGGTAGCGGCCAATCAGCCCCAGCATTTT; J: TRBJ1-5; D: NA; V: TRBV12-5; size: few
CDR3: CASSLSLTGGAEQYF; DNA: TGTGCCAGCAGCCTATCTTTAACGGGAGGGGCCGAGCAGTACTTC; J: TRBJ2-7; D: TRBD2; V: TRBV12-3/TRBV12-4; size: NA
CDR3: CASSPSGAYYEQYF; DNA: TGTGCCAGCAGCCCTAGCGGGGCTTACTACGAGCAGTACTTC; J: TRBJ2-7; D: TRBD2; V: TRBV3-1; size: many
CDR3: CASGGVRNSPLHF; DNA: TGTGCCAGTGGGGGAGTGAGGAATTCACCCCTCCACTTT; J: TRBJ1-6; D: NA; V: TRBV19; size: few
CDR3: CASSFTTGQGREQYF; DNA: TGCGCCAGCAGCTTTACCACGGGACAGGGTCGCGAGCAGTACTTC; J: TRBJ2-7; D: TRBD1; V: TRBV5-1; size: many
CDR3: CASSLHRDRTYEQYF; DNA: TGCGCCAGCAGCTTGCATCGTGACAGGACCTACGAGCAGTACTTC; J: TRBJ2-7; D: NA; V: TRBV5-1; size: many
CDR3: CASSQELKQPQHF; DNA: TGTGCCAGCAGCCAAGAACTGAAGCAGCCCCAGCATTTT; J: TRBJ1-5; D: NA; V: TRBV3-1; size: many
CDR3: CASSPRQGLRGGYTF; DNA: TGTGCCAGCTCACCCCGACAGGGGTTACGTGGGGGCTACACCTTC; J: TRBJ1-2; D: TRBD1; V: TRBV18; size: few
CDR3: CASSFLVMGDRGLMGEAFF; DNA: TGTGCCAGCAGCTTTCTTGTCATGGGGGACAGGGGACTTATGGGAGAAGCTTTCTTT; J: TRBJ1-1; D: TRBD1; V: TRBV7-6; size: NA
CDR3: CASSLYSGILVGGYTF; DNA: TGTGCCAGCAGCTTATATTCGGGGATTCTTGTCGGCGGCTACACCTTC; J: TRBJ1-2; D: NA; V: TRBV7-9; size: many
CDR3: CASSLDRGPTYEQYF; DNA: TGTGCCAGCAGCTTAGACCGCGGGCCAACCTACGAGCAGTACTTC; J: TRBJ2-7; D: NA; V: TRBV7-9; size: NA
CDR3: CAWSSPSGEQFF; DNA: TGTGCCTGGAGTTCTCCTAGTGGCGAGCAGTTCTTC; J: TRBJ2-1; D: NA; V: TRBV30; size: many
CDR3: CASSLAGTGIAETQYF; DNA: TGTGCCAGCAGCTTAGCTGGGACAGGGATCGCCGAGACCCAGTACTTC; J: TRBJ2-5; D: TRBD1; V: TRBV7-8; size: many
CDR3: CAWSRGSNQPQHF; DNA: TGTGCCTGGAGTCGTGGGAGCAATCAGCCCCAGCATTTT; J: TRBJ1-5; D: NA; V: TRBV30; size: many
CDR3: CASGTGQGGHGYTF; DNA: TGTGCCAGCGGTACCGGACAGGGGGGACATGGCTACACCTTC; J: TRBJ1-2; D: TRBD1; V: TRBV28; size: many
CDR3: CASSPLATASYEQYF; DNA: TGCGCCAGCAGCCCTCTAGCGACAGCATCCTACGAGCAGTACTTC; J: TRBJ2-7; D: NA; V: TRBV5-1; size: few
CDR3: CASSLGPQGIYGYTF; DNA: TGTGCCAGCAGCTTGGGACCGCAGGGGATCTATGGCTACACCTTC; J: TRBJ1-2; D: NA; V: TRBV5-6; size: many
CDR3: CASSLRDRGPYNEQFF; DNA: TGTGCCAGCAGCTTGCGGGACAGGGGGCCTTACAATGAGCAGTTCTTC; J: TRBJ2-1; D: TRBD1; V: TRBV13; size: few
CDR3: CASSGTSQRAIYGYTF; DNA: TGTGCCAGCAGTGGAACCTCCCAGAGGGCAATTTATGGCTACACCTTC; J: TRBJ1-2; D: NA; V: TRBV2; size: NA
CDR3: CASRSGLLSYEQYF; DNA: TGTGCCAGCAGGTCGGGACTCCTTAGCTACGAGCAGTACTTC; J: TRBJ2-7; D: NA; V: TRBV6-1; size: many
CDR3: CASSLDSGGSSYEQYF; DNA: TGCGCCAGCAGCTTGGATTCAGGCGGCAGCTCCTACGAGCAGTACTTC; J: TRBJ2-7; D: NA; V: TRBV5-1; size: many
CDR3: CSAVGQGGYGYTF; DNA: TGCAGTGCTGTGGGACAGGGGGGCTATGGCTACACCTTC; J: TRBJ1-2; D: TRBD1; V: TRBV20-1; size: many
CDR3: CASNWGGGTEAFF; DNA: TGTGCCAGTAATTGGGGGGGCGGCACTGAAGCTTTCTTT; J: TRBJ1-1; D: NA; V: TRBV19; size: few